The 5 T cell receptor beta chains below all came from one sample that was sequenced in a study of blood T cell repertoires in COVID-19. Assay used: immunoSEQ multiplex PCR; TCRdb lists only in-frame clones, some missing. Found here are about 83,000 clones, around 84% of them singletons; the top ten hold about 20%. Sequenced input: peripheral blood. The receptors were gathered from a woman older than 75 in a cohort sampled during active or convalescent COVID-19.

Concerning this clone itself: At the DNA level, this CDR3 is encoded by other sequences in the same sample as well. The chain links TRBV19 to TRBJ2-1, with D possibly matching TRBD1 (5 bases). This CDR3 region has 12 residues. Trimming shortened V by 10 bases and J by 5 bases, and 12 bases separated the two germline ends. Germline loops: CDR1 LNHDA, CDR2 SQIVND (reference sequence). The DNA of the CDR3 is TGTGCCATTGGACAAGGAGACAATGAGCAGTTCTTC. Its translation: CAIGQGDNEQFF.

This clone was seen just once. This sequence joins TRBV28 and TRBJ2-3; 7 bases map to TRBD2. From germline, CDR1 is MDHEN and CDR2 SYDVKM. With 4 bases clipped from V and 0 bases from J, the junction kept 1 base outside the gene matches. The CDR3 runs to 14 residues. This chain's CDR3 is CASSSAGSTDTQYF. The CDR3 nucleotides read TGTGCCAGCAGTTCAGCGGGAAGCACAGATACGCAGTATTTT.

The chain links TRBV7-8 to TRBJ2-3, with D hard to call. V lost 5 bases and J lost 3, with 12 bases in between. Germline V gene lookup returns CDR1 SGHVS and CDR2 FQNEAQ. The CDR3 totals 14 residues. CDR3 sequence: CASSVVTRTDTQYF. The CDR3 coding sequence is TGTGCCAGCAGCGTAGTTACCCGGACAGATACGCAGTATTTT.

This clone turned up a few times. V and J are TRBV6-2 or TRBV6-3 and TRBJ2-2, with D maybe TRBD2 (7 bases). This CDR3 region has 16 residues. Trimming removed 2 bases at V and 1 base at J, with 11 bases between. In germline, CDR1 is MNHEY, CDR2 SVGEGT. The CDR3 is CASSYLGGQNTGELFF. The DNA of the CDR3 is TGTGCCAGCAGTTACCTGGGGGGGCAGAACACCGGGGAGCTGTTTTTT.

The chain recombines TRBV5-1 with TRBJ1-1, with D hard to call. Trimming removed 2 bases at V and 1 base at J, with 9 bases between. The CDR3 length is 14 residues. Germline CDR1 and CDR2: SGHRS and YFSETQ. CDR3 in amino acids: CASSFLGQNTEAFF. The CDR3 DNA reads as TGCGCCAGCAGCTTTCTTGGGCAGAACACTGAAGCTTTCTTT.